One and the same sample provided the 20 T cell receptor beta chains below, sequenced in a study of T cells after yellow fever vaccination. From the 5' RACE reads, TCRdb called clonotypes with MiXCR, one entry per CDR3 protein. The top ten hold about 18% of the sample, which has approximately 610,000 distinct CDR3 sequences, 17% seen once. The material sequenced was PBMCs, taken roughly 5 days after the first yellow fever vaccination. These receptors were taken from a young man who received the YFV17D yellow fever vaccine.

On this clonotype: The junction departs from the called germline gene at one end, perhaps through a read error. V gene TRBV11-2 combines with J gene TRBJ2-3; 8 nucleotides line up with TRBD2. The CDR3 covers 14 residues. Germline V gene sequence: CDR1 SGHAT, CDR2 FQNNGV. The CDR3: CASHSGVLTDAQYF. In DNA form, the CDR3 reads TGTGCCAGCCATAGCGGGGTTCTCACAGATGCGCAGTATTTT.

This clonotype was detected only a few times. J is TRBJ2-3 and V is TRBV12-3 or TRBV12-4; weak D call: TRBD2 (6 bases). The CDR3 is 16 residues long. Trimming removed 3 bases from V and 0 bases from J, with 13 bases in between. The CDR3 DNA reads TGTGCCAGCAGTTTTCGGCGGGGTGCTAGCACAGATACGCAGTATTTT. Translating it yields CASSFRRGASTDTQYF.

The chain links TRBV4-1 to TRBJ2-1; the D gene is possibly TRBD1 (5 bases). V was pared by 1 base and J by 8 bases, with 9 bases between. The CDR3 has 13 residues. Germline lookup yields CDR1 MGHRA and CDR2 YSYEKL. CDR3 nucleotides: TGCGCCAGCAGCCAAGCTCAGGGTTATGAGCAGTTCTTC. Translating gives CASSQAQGYEQFF.

The chain employs TRBV29-1 and TRBJ2-1; D gene uncertain. The V and J ends lost 4 bases and 6 bases respectively, with 10 bases between them. Per germline, CDR1 SQVTM and CDR2 ANQGSEA. This CDR3 is built from 12 residues. CDR3 sequence (DNA): TGCAGCGTTGGTGAACTACTCAATGAGCAGTTCTTC. Translated, it gives CSVGELLNEQFF.

This clonotype was counted a few times. The chain carries TRBV5-1 and TRBJ1-1; D is unclear. The CDR3 extends over 13 amino acids. V gave up 4 bases and J gave up 5 bases, with 12 bases separating them. CDR1 and CDR2 from the germline V gene are SGHRS and YFSETQ. The CDR3 is CASSPRVETEAFF. The CDR3 DNA follows: TGCGCCAGCAGCCCGAGGGTCGAGACTGAAGCTTTCTTT.

This clonotype was seen repeatedly, ten times or more. This chain joins TRBV12-5 and TRBJ2-2; tentative D call: TRBD1 (5 bases). Germline V gives CDR1 LGHNT, CDR2 FRNRAP. The length of the CDR3 is 15 residues. V was trimmed by 0 bases and J by 5 bases, leaving 10 bases between them. In DNA form, the CDR3 reads TGTGCTAGTGGTTTGGTACTGCAGGGTACCGGGGAGCTGTTTTTT. Amino acids: CASGLVLQGTGELFF.

This clonotype was detected only a few times. The rearrangement joins TRBV7-3 to TRBJ2-5, with a weak D call TRBD2 (6 bases). The length of the CDR3 is 15 residues. The germline gives CDR1 SGHTA, CDR2 FQGTGA. The V end was cut by 3 bases, the J end by 0 bases, with 11 bases between. The CDR3 sequence: CASSFPRGYQETQYF. The CDR3 DNA sequence: TGTGCCAGCAGCTTTCCTCGGGGGTACCAAGAGACCCAGTACTTC.

This chain joins TRBV10-3 and TRBJ2-2; 11 positions agree with TRBD1. This CDR3 has 17 residues. V lost 4 bases, J lost 4 bases, and 8 bases stayed unmatched. The germline V gene has CDR1 ENHRY and CDR2 SYGVKD. The CDR3 coding sequence is TGTGCCATCAGTGCTACTACCGGGACAGGGGGCACCGGGGAGCTGTTTTTT. It translates to CAISATTGTGGTGELFF.

The rearrangement joins TRBV5-1 to TRBJ2-3; D ambiguous. The CDR3 has 13 amino acids. V was trimmed by 4 bases and J by 3 bases, leaving 9 bases between them. Germline V gene lookup returns CDR1 SGHRS and CDR2 YFSETQ. The CDR3 coding sequence is TGCGCCAGCAGCGTAAGTAGGACAGATACGCAGTATTTT. This gives the protein CASSVSRTDTQYF.

This sequence joins TRBV6-5 and TRBJ2-1; TRBD2 matches 10 bases. J lost 3 bases, V lost 0 bases, and 2 bases had no gene match. The CDR3 extends over 16 amino acids. Germline V gene lookup returns CDR1 MNHEY and CDR2 SVGAGI. The CDR3: CASSYSASGGYNEQFF. In DNA form, the CDR3 reads TGTGCCAGCAGTTACTCGGCTAGCGGGGGCTACAATGAGCAGTTCTTC.

The chain is built from TRBV4-1 and TRBJ1-2, with D possibly matching TRBD1 (5 bases). Germline V gene lookup returns CDR1 MGHRA and CDR2 YSYEKL. Trimming took off 6 bases at V and 1 base at J, with 12 bases between the two ends. This CDR3 has 14 residues. The CDR3 sequence: CASRTAGGNYGYTF. CDR3 DNA sequence: TGCGCCAGCAGAACCGCGGGGGGTAACTATGGCTACACCTTC.

This sequence joins TRBV5-1 and TRBJ2-2, with D possibly matching TRBD2 (6 bases). Germline CDR1 SGHRS, CDR2 YFSETQ. The CDR3 totals 15 residues. V was trimmed by 4 bases and J by 4 bases, leaving 14 bases between them. This CDR3 is CASSPRDSGTGELFF. The DNA for the CDR3 is TGCGCCAGCAGCCCCCGGGACTCGGGCACCGGGGAGCTGTTTTTT.

This clonotype was picked up a small number of times. This rearrangement joins TRBV27 to TRBJ2-2; D is perhaps TRBD2 (5 bases). Germline V gives CDR1 MNHEY, CDR2 SMNVEV (reference sequence). Trimming took off 0 bases at V and 4 bases at J, with 15 bases between the two ends. This CDR3 has 17 residues. The CDR3 DNA reads as TGTGCCAGCAGTTTATCGGCGAGAGGGTCCTTCACCGGGGAGCTGTTTTTT. It specifies CASSLSARGSFTGELFF.

This clonotype was seen a handful of times. The chain couples TRBV19 to TRBJ1-1, with unresolved D. V gave up 6 bases and J gave up 1 base, with 12 bases separating them. This CDR3 contains 14 residues. Germline assignment: CDR1 LNHDA and CDR2 SQIVND (reference sequence). The CDR3 protein is CASSVGRWNTEAFF. The CDR3 coding sequence is TGTGCCAGTAGCGTAGGACGGTGGAACACTGAAGCTTTCTTT. Full variable domain (missing parts from reference TRBV19 and TRBJ1-1): DGGITQSPKYLFRKEGQNVTLSCEQNLNHDAMYWYRQDPGQGLRLIYYSQIVNDFQKGDIAEGYSVSREKKESFPLTVTSAQKNPTAFYLCASSVGRWNTEAFFGQGTRLTVV.

Only a few counts were recorded for this clonotype. V usage is TRBV9 and J usage is TRBJ2-1; TRBD2 aligns across 12 bases. This CDR3 contains 18 residues. Germline values: CDR1 SGDLS, CDR2 YYNGEE. The ends lost 0 bases at V and 8 bases at J; junction bases unmatched: 12. The CDR3 loop reads CASSVVSLAGGSGDEQFF. The CDR3 coding sequence is TGTGCCAGCAGCGTAGTAAGTCTAGCGGGGGGGTCTGGCGATGAGCAGTTCTTC.

This clonotype was found many times. The gene calls are TRBV5-1 and TRBJ2-3; 8 bases map to TRBD1. The CDR3 contains 15 residues. V shed 4 bases, J shed 3 bases, and the junction held 7 bases outside the gene matches. Germline V gives CDR1 SGHRS, CDR2 YFSETQ. CDR3 sequence reads: CASSLGQGDTDTQYF. The DNA for the CDR3 is TGCGCCAGCAGCCTCGGACAGGGAGATACAGATACGCAGTATTTT.

This clonotype was picked up a small number of times. The gene calls are TRBV11-2 and TRBJ1-2, with D possibly being TRBD1 (6 bases). Germline values: CDR1 SGHAT, CDR2 FQNNGV. The CDR3 runs to 13 residues. The ends were cut back, 4 bases at V and 7 bases at J, with 13 bases in the middle. CDR3 loop: CASSWRGQLGYTF. The CDR3 nucleotides read TGTGCCAGCAGCTGGCGGGGGCAGCTTGGCTACACCTTC.

J is TRBJ2-3 and V is TRBV4-1, with D unresolved. The germline V gene has CDR1 MGHRA and CDR2 YSYEKL. V was clipped by 3 bases and J by 6 bases, with 7 bases between them. The CDR3 has 12 residues. CDR3 in DNA: TGCGCCAGCAGCCACTGGTTGGATACGCAGTATTTT. It translates to CASSHWLDTQYF.

The table lists this clonotype with a few counts. The rearrangement uses TRBV28 and TRBJ2-3; D is unresolved. This CDR3 contains 13 residues. The germline V and J ends were trimmed by 2 bases and 5 bases, with 8 bases remaining between them. The germline V gene encodes CDR1 MDHEN and CDR2 SYDVKM. The CDR3 protein is CASSLESQDTQYF. The CDR3 nucleotides read TGTGCCAGCAGTTTAGAATCCCAAGATACGCAGTATTTT.

This clonotype turned up a few times. The V gene is TRBV20-1, the J gene TRBJ1-4; a weak D match, TRBD1 (5 bases). This CDR3 is built from 13 residues. The germline V gene encodes CDR1 DFQATT and CDR2 SNEGSKA (reference sequence). V lost 2 bases to trimming and J lost 6 bases, with 10 bases between them. The DNA for the CDR3 is TGCAGTGCTAGACAGGGTGAGGATGAAAAACTGTTTTTT. Translated, it gives CSARQGEDEKLFF.